A single sample gave rise to the 28 T cell receptor beta chains below, sequenced in a study of CD8 T cell repertoires and HIV-1 epitope variants (dated by TCRdb to the early 2020s). Library preparation used the immunoSEQ multiplex PCR assay. Not all clones reach the TCRdb copy of this immuneACCESS table, which keeps in-frame sequences only. Checked studies attribute under half of the gap to unresolved V genes and leave the rest unexplained. The sample table contains about 95,000 clones; only one count was recorded for roughly four fifths of them. The ten most abundant clones make up roughly 24% of the sample. Source material: uncultured baseline CD8+ T cells from peripheral blood mononuclear cells (PBMCs). These receptors came from a male donor with HIV.

V usage is TRBV5-6 and J usage is TRBJ1-2; no reliable D call. This CDR3 has 12 amino acids. Germline CDR1 reads SGHDT; CDR2 reads YYEEEE. Trimming stripped 2 bases from V and 7 bases from J, with 9 bases between. Here the CDR3 reads CASSFSGSGYTF. CDR3 nucleotides: TGTGCCAGCAGCTTTTCGGGTAGTGGCTACACCTTC.

This clone was observed a single time. This sequence joins TRBV11-1 and TRBJ2-3; 13 nucleotides agree with TRBD2. This CDR3 contains 17 residues. The germline CDR1 and CDR2 sequences are SGHAT and FQDESV (reference sequence). V lost 5 bases to trimming and J lost 6 bases; unmatched junction nucleotides: 11. For the CDR3, the DNA is TGTGCCAGCAGCCCGACCCGACTAGCGGGAGGCCGGGATACGCAGTATTTT. Protein: CASSPTRLAGGRDTQYF. The complete variable domain, with remaining parts taken from reference TRBV11-1 and TRBJ2-3, reads EAEVAQSPRYKITEKSQAVAFWCDPISGHATLYWYRQILGQGPELLVQFQDESVVDDSQLPKDRFSAERLKGVDSTLKIQPAELGDSAMYLCASSPTRLAGGRDTQYFGPGTRLTVL.

This sequence joins TRBV29-1 and TRBJ2-2; D remains ambiguous. Germline V CDR1 and CDR2: SQVTM, ANQGSEA. The CDR3 loop spans 14 amino acids. V lost 4 bases, J lost 1 base, and 10 bases lay in between. DNA for the CDR3: TGCAGCGTTGTCGGAAACCTGAACACCGGGGAGCTGTTTTTT. Amino acid sequence: CSVVGNLNTGELFF.

The chain couples TRBV27 to TRBJ2-7, with 7 nucleotides matching TRBD1. Germline trimming cut 0 bases from V and 5 bases from J; bases unmatched to any gene: 4. The germline V gene encodes CDR1 MNHEY and CDR2 SMNVEV (reference sequence). The CDR3 runs 14 residues. The CDR3 spells CASSLSPGGDEQYF. The CDR3 DNA follows: TGTGCCAGCAGTTTATCGCCAGGGGGAGACGAGCAGTACTTC.

This chain connects TRBV29-1 to TRBJ2-7; D ambiguous. Germline V lookup: CDR1 SQVTM, CDR2 ANQGSEA. V lost 1 base to trimming and J lost 3 bases, with 7 bases between them. The CDR3 is 12 amino acids. The CDR3 loop reads CSVEADYYEQYF. Written as DNA, the CDR3 is TGCAGCGTTGAAGCCGATTACTACGAGCAGTACTTC.

The gene calls are TRBV5-1 and TRBJ1-2, with 9 bases identical to TRBD1. Germline CDR1 and CDR2: SGHRS and YFSETQ. CDR3 size: 15 residues. V gave up 3 bases and J gave up 2 bases; unmatched junction bases: 5. Here the CDR3 DNA reads TGCGCCAGCAGCTCTCCGGGACAGGGCAACTATGGCTACACCTTC. This encodes CASSSPGQGNYGYTF.

The chain recombines TRBV28 with TRBJ2-1; TRBD1 matches 10 bases. CDR1 and CDR2 from the germline V gene are MDHEN and SYDVKM. Losses at the gene ends were 6 bases for V and 5 bases for J; bases not matched to a gene: 10. The CDR3 loop spans 16 amino acids. Here the CDR3 DNA reads TGTGCCAGCAGGGTCCCGGGACAGGGGAAAAACAATGAGCAGTTCTTC. This encodes CASRVPGQGKNNEQFF.

V and J are TRBV5-1 and TRBJ2-3; D could derive from TRBD1 or TRBD2 (6 bases each). Trimming cost V 9 bases and J 0 bases, with 14 bases left between them. CDR3 length: 14 residues. Germline CDR1 is SGHRS and CDR2 is YFSETQ. The CDR3 region is CATKRGVSTDTQYF. CDR3 nucleotides: TGCGCCACCAAAAGGGGGGTGAGCACAGATACGCAGTATTTT.

This clone has a handful of counts. This sequence joins TRBV4-2 and TRBJ2-1, with 8 bases fitting TRBD1. The germline CDR1 and CDR2 sequences are LGHNA and YNFKEQ. V was clipped by 6 bases and J by 4 bases; unmatched bases: 5. CDR3 size: 14 residues. CDR3 in amino acids: CASSYGTGYNEQFF. The CDR3 DNA reads TGTGCCAGCAGTTACGGGACAGGTTACAATGAGCAGTTCTTC.

This chain joins TRBV18 and TRBJ2-5; D gene uncertain. Germline loops: CDR1 KGHSH, CDR2 LQKENI. Between the trimmed V and J ends, which lost 3 bases and 4 bases, there was a span of 9 bases. This CDR3 is 13 amino acids long. CDR3 region: CASSPWIRETQYF. CDR3 coding DNA: TGTGCCAGCTCACCCTGGATTAGAGAGACCCAGTACTTC.

This CDR3 is CASRRPGTGDGYTF. In DNA form, the CDR3 reads TGTGCCAGCCGTCGCCCCGGGACAGGGGATGGCTACACCTTC. The rearrangement uses TRBV25-1 and TRBJ1-2; 10 bases map to TRBD1. Unmatched junction bases numbered 9, after V lost 8 bases and J lost 6 bases. CDR3 length: 14 residues. Germline V gene sequence: CDR1 MGHDK, CDR2 SYGVNS.

The CDR3 region has the DNA TGTGCCACCAGCGCCCAGCCTCCGGGGGGTGGCCAAGAGACCCAGTACTTC. Translation: CATSAQPPGGGQETQYF. V gene TRBV15 combines with J gene TRBJ2-5; TRBD2 aligns across 7 bases. The CDR3 totals 17 residues. The J segment lost 1 base and the V segment lost 5 bases, leaving 13 bases of the junction unmatched. Germline V CDR1 and CDR2: LNHNV, YYDKDF (reference sequence).

J is TRBJ2-7 and V is TRBV7-8; D not resolved. Germline V CDR1 and CDR2: SGHVS, FQNEAQ. The CDR3 totals 15 residues. Trimming left V 1 base short and J 0 bases short, with 10 bases between. DNA of the CDR3: TGTGCCAGCAGCTTAGTAGGGAAAAGCTCCTACGAGCAGTACTTC. As protein: CASSLVGKSSYEQYF.

The DNA for the CDR3 is TGTGCCAGCGCTAGGTCGGAGAACACTGAAGCTTTCTTT. It specifies CASARSENTEAFF. The V and J genes are TRBV6-5 and TRBJ1-1; the D is unclear. The germline gives CDR1 MNHEY, CDR2 SVGAGI. V gave up 8 bases and J gave up 1 base, with 11 bases separating them. The CDR3 has 13 amino acids.

This sequence joins TRBV5-1 and TRBJ2-7; 10 bases fit TRBD2. Germline V gene lookup returns CDR1 SGHRS and CDR2 YFSETQ. The CDR3 covers 15 residues. V shed 1 base, J shed 6 bases, and the junction held 7 bases outside the gene matches. CDR3: CASSLIAGGRGEQYF. The CDR3 DNA reads as TGCGCCAGCAGCTTGATAGCGGGAGGCCGGGGCGAGCAGTACTTC.

CDR3 DNA: TGTGCCAGCAGCGTAGGTGCCCTAGCGGGAGGACAAGAGACCCAGTACTTC. This gives the protein CASSVGALAGGQETQYF. The rearrangement uses TRBV9 and TRBJ2-5; 11 bases agree with TRBD2. The CDR3 has 17 amino acids. Germline trimming cut 0 bases from V and 2 bases from J; bases unmatched to any gene: 6. Germline-derived CDR1 and CDR2 are SGDLS and YYNGEE.

J is TRBJ1-6 and V is TRBV11-2, with D possibly matching TRBD1 (6 bases). Germline V gene data show CDR1 as SGHAT and CDR2 as FQNNGV. This CDR3 is 15 amino acids long. V was trimmed by 0 bases and J by 6 bases, leaving 9 bases between them. CDR3 in amino acids: CASSLDRGTNSPLHF. The CDR3 DNA follows: TGTGCCAGCAGCTTAGATAGGGGGACTAATTCACCCCTCCACTTT.

V and J are TRBV28 and TRBJ2-1; D is unclear. Between the trimmed V and J ends, which lost 3 bases and 5 bases, there was a span of 11 bases. The CDR3 loop spans 14 amino acids. Germline CDR1 MDHEN, CDR2 SYDVKM. Written as DNA, the CDR3 is TGTGCCAGCAGTTTCAGCCTTACCAACAATGAGCAGTTCTTC. Encoded protein: CASSFSLTNNEQFF.

The chain joins TRBV7-9 to TRBJ2-7; 9 bases align to TRBD2. V trimming: 5 bases; J trimming: 4 bases; junction bases outside the gene matches: 3. Germline-derived CDR1 and CDR2 are SEHNR and FQNEAQ (reference sequence). This CDR3 contains 13 residues. The CDR3 loop reads CASSLLAGYEQYF. The CDR3 coding sequence is TGTGCCAGCAGCCTTCTAGCGGGATACGAGCAGTACTTC.

The rearrangement joins TRBV28 to TRBJ2-3; a weak D match, TRBD1 (6 bases). Germline values: CDR1 MDHEN, CDR2 SYDVKM. CDR3 length: 12 amino acids. The ends were cut back, 7 bases at V and 4 bases at J, with 9 bases in the middle. In DNA, the CDR3 is TGTGCCAGCAAAGAGGGGGCAGATACGCAGTATTTT. It is translated as CASKEGADTQYF.

This rearrangement joins TRBV5-4 to TRBJ1-1; D gene ambiguous. The CDR3 runs to 14 residues. CDR1 and CDR2 (germline): SGHNT, YYREEE (reference sequence). Trimming stripped 7 bases from V and 0 bases from J, with 13 bases between. The CDR3 loop reads CASRREALNTEAFF. CDR3 sequence (DNA): TGTGCCAGCCGGAGGGAGGCATTGAACACTGAAGCTTTCTTT.

This clone was recorded once. The chain uses TRBV19 and TRBJ2-2, with D unclear. This CDR3 is 14 amino acids long. V was clipped by 5 bases and J by 6 bases, with 13 bases between them. Germline V gene sequence: CDR1 LNHDA, CDR2 SQIVND (reference sequence). Here the CDR3 reads CASSPLPTSGELFF. CDR3 bases: TGTGCCAGTAGTCCGTTACCGACTTCCGGGGAGCTGTTTTTT.

This CDR3 is CASSLGVGVAGELFF. As DNA, the CDR3 is TGTGCCAGCAGCTTAGGGGTAGGGGTAGCCGGGGAGCTGTTTTTT. The rearrangement links TRBV7-8 to TRBJ2-2; the D gene is possibly TRBD1 (5 bases). From germline, CDR1 is SGHVS and CDR2 FQNEAQ. V was shortened by 1 base and J by 6 bases, with 12 bases between the two germline ends. The CDR3 contains 15 residues.

In its sample, this clone was seen a few times. The chain has TRBV10-2 and TRBJ2-5; 10 nucleotides agree with TRBD1. In germline, CDR1 is WSHSY, CDR2 SAAADI. Trimming took 4 bases from V and 7 from J; bases not matched to a gene: 3. This CDR3 contains 13 residues. The CDR3 loop is CASSGQGAGTQYF. The CDR3 region has the DNA TGCGCCAGCAGTGGACAGGGGGCTGGGACCCAGTACTTC.

V usage is TRBV9 and J usage is TRBJ2-6; no firm D call. This CDR3 comprises 13 residues. V lost 7 bases and J lost 1, with 6 bases in between. Per germline, CDR1 SGDLS and CDR2 YYNGEE. The CDR3 DNA is TGTGCCAGCGGGAAGTCTGGGGCCAACGTCCTGACTTTC. Amino acids: CASGKSGANVLTF. Using reference TRBV9 and TRBJ2-6 for the parts outside the CDR3, the full variable domain is DSGVTQTPKHLITATGQRVTLRCSPRSGDLSVYWYQQSLDQGLQFLIQYYNGEERAKGNILERFSAQQFPDLHSELNLSSLELGDSALYFCASGKSGANVLTFGAGSRLTVL.

The table lists this clone with a few counts. The CDR3 DNA reads TGTGCCAGCAGCCAAGGCGGAGCGGGGGAAGAGACCCAGTACTTC. Its translation: CASSQGGAGEETQYF. This sequence joins TRBV5-4 and TRBJ2-5; 8 bases agree with TRBD2. CDR1 SGHNT and CDR2 YYREEE come from the germline V gene (reference sequence). CDR3 size: 15 residues. V lost 4 bases, J lost 3 bases, and 8 bases stayed unmatched.

DNA for the CDR3: TGTGCCATCAGCACACGCGGGGAGCTGTTTTTT. Translated, it gives CAISTRGELFF. The genes are TRBV10-3 and TRBJ2-2; D ambiguous. The CDR3 totals 11 residues. Germline V gene lookup returns CDR1 ENHRY and CDR2 SYGVKD. Trimming pared 6 bases from V and 7 bases from J, leaving 6 bases between.

Only one count was recorded for this clone. The chain couples TRBV25-1 to TRBJ1-2; 7 nucleotides match TRBD1. V lost 3 bases to trimming and J lost 2 bases; unmatched junction nucleotides: 6. The CDR3 consists of 15 residues. Germline V gene lookup returns CDR1 MGHDK and CDR2 SYGVNS. CDR3 loop: CASSDRGKENYGYTF. The CDR3 DNA is TGTGCCAGCAGTGACAGGGGGAAGGAGAACTATGGCTACACCTTC.